Shown below are 32 T cell receptor beta chains from a single sample sequenced in a study of blood T cells in healthy people across ages. The use of a sample-barcoded 5' primer and a J-beta primer mix characterized a second PCR of about 7 to 12 cycles. A single record per CDR3 protein comes from TCRdb applying MiXCR to the 5' RACE reads. The sample consists of roughly 900,000 distinct CDR3 sequences, 29% of them appearing once. The sequenced sample consisted of blood. Receptors originate from a woman older than 75 in good health.

As concerns this clonotype: One base away lies a much larger clone, so this may be a sequencing read error. The limits of the CDR3 on the DNA are not certain, so only TCRdb's listed CDR3 is given. The chain joins TRBV29-1 to TRBJ1-4; the table calls TRBD1, which could not be checked here. Per germline, CDR1 SQVTM and CDR2 ANQGSEA. The CDR3 totals 12 residues, both ends included. The CDR3 spells CSVGQGSEKRFF.

This clonotype was found a few times. The rearrangement uses TRBV12-3 or TRBV12-4 and TRBJ1-4, with 7 positions matching TRBD1. The CDR3 totals 15 residues. Trimming at V came to 5 bases and at J to 5 bases, leaving 8 bases not matched to a gene. The CDR3 loop is CASSLMGTANEKLFF. The CDR3 DNA reads TGTGCCAGCAGTCTCATGGGGACAGCGAATGAAAAACTGTTTTTT.

This clonotype occurred many times. This rearrangement joins TRBV20-1 to TRBJ2-1; 9 bases agree with TRBD2. The CDR3 is 16 residues long. V shed 2 bases and J 0 bases; nucleotides not matched to a gene: 5. CDR1 DFQATT and CDR2 SNEGSKA come from the germline V gene (reference sequence). This CDR3 is CSARSHSGSSYNEQFF. The CDR3 DNA follows: TGCAGTGCTAGATCCCATAGCGGGAGCTCCTACAATGAGCAGTTCTTC.

This clonotype was seen repeatedly, ten times or more. The genes are TRBV9 and TRBJ2-3, with 7 nucleotides matching TRBD1. Trimming at V came to 0 bases and at J to 4 bases, leaving 8 bases not matched to a gene. The germline V gene has CDR1 SGDLS and CDR2 YYNGEE. CDR3 length equals 16 residues. The CDR3 protein is CASSVAQGVSSDTQYF. The CDR3 nucleotides are TGTGCCAGCAGCGTAGCGCAGGGGGTTTCGTCAGATACGCAGTATTTT.

This clonotype was found many times. V usage is TRBV7-9 and J usage is TRBJ1-2; D call uncertain. V lost 2 bases and J 3 bases, leaving 10 bases between the germline ends. From germline, CDR1 is SEHNR and CDR2 FQNEAQ (reference sequence). The CDR3 has 14 residues. CDR3 region: CASSLRFLDYGYTF. CDR3 DNA: TGTGCCAGCAGCTTAAGGTTTTTGGACTATGGCTACACCTTC.

As to this clonotype: A much larger clone differs by one base, so this may be a read error. The DNA for the CDR3 is TGTGCCAGCAGCCCCGGGCATCCCTCCTACGAGCAGTACTTC. It yields the protein CASSPGHPSYEQYF. The chain is built from TRBV7-9 and TRBJ2-7; no clear D gene. The CDR3 has 14 residues. Trimming cost V 5 bases and J 0 bases, with 11 bases left between them. CDR1 and CDR2 from the germline V gene are SEHNR and FQNEAQ (reference sequence). Drawing the rest from reference TRBV7-9 and TRBJ2-7, the complete variable domain is DTGVSQNPRHKITKRGQNVTFRCDPISEHNRLYWYRQTLGQGPEFLTYFQNEAQLEKSRLLSDRFSAERPKGSFSTLEIQRTEQGDSAMYLCASSPGHPSYEQYFGPGTRLTVT.

This clonotype was counted many times. This chain joins TRBV19 and TRBJ2-4; the D gene is possibly TRBD1 (7 bases). This CDR3 comprises 16 residues. CDR1 and CDR2 from the germline V gene are LNHDA and SQIVND (reference sequence). The germline V and J ends were trimmed by 5 bases and 2 bases, with 16 bases remaining between them. CDR3 amino acids: CASSAEGALSKNIQYF. Here the CDR3 DNA reads TGTGCCAGTAGTGCGGAGGGGGCTCTCTCCAAAAACATTCAGTACTTC. The full variable domain, with the rest looked up from reference TRBV19 and TRBJ2-4, is DGGITQSPKYLFRKEGQNVTLSCEQNLNHDAMYWYRQDPGQGLRLIYYSQIVNDFQKGDIAEGYSVSREKKESFPLTVTSAQKNPTAFYLCASSAEGALSKNIQYFGAGTRLSVL.

This clonotype showed up just once. A much larger clone differs from this one at a single base, so this may be a read error. The chain joins TRBV12-3 or TRBV12-4 to TRBJ1-4; D is perhaps TRBD1 (6 bases). This CDR3 has 15 amino acids. CDR3 loop: CTSSKGDATNEKLFF. The CDR3 DNA sequence: TGTACCAGCAGCAAGGGGGATGCAACTAATGAAAAACTGTTTTTT.

V is TRBV7-2 and J is TRBJ2-1; 12 bases are a match to TRBD2. The CDR3 contains 15 residues. V lost 4 bases and J lost 5; bases outside the gene matches: 3. The germline gives CDR1 SGHTA, CDR2 FQGNSA. This CDR3 is CASSWGLAGNNEQFF. The DNA of the CDR3 is TGTGCCAGCAGCTGGGGACTAGCGGGCAACAATGAGCAGTTCTTC.

This clonotype was recorded many times. V usage is TRBV7-2 and J usage is TRBJ2-5; the match to TRBD1 covers 8 bases. V trimming: 3 bases; J trimming: 3 bases; junction bases outside the gene matches: 6. There are 15 residues in the CDR3. Germline CDR1 is SGHTA and CDR2 is FQGNSA. The CDR3 region has the DNA TGTGCCAGCAGCTTGGGGCAGGGGGCGAAAGAGACCCAGTACTTC. This gives the protein CASSLGQGAKETQYF. The full variable domain, rest sourced from reference TRBV7-2 and TRBJ2-5, is GAGVSQSPSNKVTEKGKDVELRCDPISGHTALYWYRQSLGQGLEFLIYFQGNSAPDKSGLPSDRFSAERTGGSVSTLTIQRTQQEDSAVYLCASSLGQGAKETQYFGPGTRLLVL.

The count of this clonotype is one. The chain has TRBV10-3 and TRBJ1-6; D unclear. There are 13 residues in the CDR3. From germline, CDR1 is ENHRY and CDR2 SYGVKD. Trimming cost V 10 bases and J 14 bases, with 21 bases left between them. The CDR3 spells CASRTDGNKALHF. CDR3 nucleotide sequence: TGTGCCAGCAGAACCGACGGCAATAAGGCCCTCCACTTT.

The V gene is TRBV25-1, the J gene TRBJ2-1; 8 bases line up with TRBD1. V lost 3 bases and J lost 3; bases outside the gene matches: 7. Per germline, CDR1 MGHDK and CDR2 SYGVNS. CDR3 length equals 16 residues. The CDR3 DNA sequence: TGTGCCAGCAGTGAGAGGGCCAGGGGGCTCTACAATGAGCAGTTCTTC. It translates to CASSERARGLYNEQFF. Based on the CDR3 plus reference TRBV25-1 and TRBJ2-1, the full variable domain is EADIYQTPRYLVIGTGKKITLECSQTMGHDKMYWYQQDPGMELHLIHYSYGVNSTEKGDLSSESTVSRIRTEHFPLTLESARPSHTSQYLCASSERARGLYNEQFFGPGTRLTVL.

The chain carries TRBV19 and TRBJ1-2; D is ambiguous. The V gene's germline CDR1 is LNHDA and CDR2 SQIVND (reference sequence). The V gene lost 1 base and the J gene lost 2 bases, with 8 bases spanning the gap. The CDR3 extends over 14 amino acids. The CDR3 bases are TGTGCCAGTAGTATAGGCGGCAGAAACTATGGCTACACCTTC. This encodes CASSIGGRNYGYTF.

CDR3 in amino acids: CASSALPGHLYNEQYF. The CDR3 nucleotides read TGCGCCAGCAGCGCTCTTCCGGGACACCTATACAATGAGCAGTACTTC. The chain joins TRBV5-1 to TRBJ2-5, with D perhaps matching TRBD1 (6 bases). There are 16 residues in the CDR3. CDR1 and CDR2 from the germline V gene are SGHRS and YFSETQ. Deletions cut 4 bases from V and 11 bases from J, with 27 bases between.

In its sample, this clonotype was seen many times. The chain carries TRBV20-1 and TRBJ2-1; tentative D call: TRBD2 (7 bases). Trimming pared 3 bases from V and 6 bases from J, leaving 15 bases between. Looked up from germline, CDR1 is DFQATT and CDR2 is SNEGSKA (reference sequence). The CDR3 runs 14 residues. CDR3 coding DNA: TGCAGTGCTAGCTCGTACAGGGAGGGCAATGAGCAGTTCTTC. Protein sequence: CSASSYREGNEQFF.

This clonotype was counted at least ten times. This rearrangement joins TRBV11-2 to TRBJ2-3, with 10 positions matching TRBD2. CDR1 is SGHAT, CDR2 FQNNGV, per germline. This CDR3 is 15 amino acids long. Trimming removed 9 bases from V and 4 bases from J; junction bases left unmatched: 10. DNA of the CDR3: TGTGCCAGAGAAGGACTAGCGGCAATGGCAGATACGCAGTATTTT. Its protein product is CAREGLAAMADTQYF.

This clonotype was seen repeatedly, ten times or more. This chain connects TRBV5-1 to TRBJ2-5; tentative D call: TRBD1 (6 bases). Germline V CDR1 and CDR2: SGHRS, YFSETQ. CDR3 length equals 18 residues. Trimming took off 0 bases at V and 1 base at J, with 19 bases between the two ends. The CDR3, as DNA: TGCGCCAGCAGCTTGGAAGGGGGTGAAGGGGAAACCCAAGAGACCCAGTACTTC. This sequence encodes CASSLEGGEGETQETQYF. Based on the CDR3 plus reference TRBV5-1 and TRBJ2-5, the full variable domain is KAGVTQTPRYLIKTRGQQVTLSCSPISGHRSVSWYQQTPGQGLQFLFEYFSETQRNKGNFPGRFSGRQFSNSRSEMNVSTLELGDSALYLCASSLEGGEGETQETQYFGPGTRLLVL.

In this sample, this clonotype turned up many times. This chain connects TRBV7-8 to TRBJ2-7; TRBD2 matches at 11 bases. This CDR3 is 16 amino acids long. CDR1 is SGHVS, CDR2 FQNEAQ, per germline. The V and J ends lost 5 bases and 3 bases, in that order; junction bases with no gene match: 9. The CDR3 sequence: CASSAGTSGGDYEQYF. The CDR3 DNA reads as TGTGCCAGCAGCGCCGGGACTAGCGGTGGTGACTACGAGCAGTACTTC.

This clonotype was observed many times. V usage is TRBV20-1 and J usage is TRBJ1-2, with D unclear. V dropped 5 bases and J dropped 3 bases, with 7 bases sitting between them. Germline loops: CDR1 DFQATT, CDR2 SNEGSKA (reference sequence). The length of the CDR3 is 11 residues. The CDR3, as DNA: TGCAGTGCTGTCCAGGACTATGGCTACACCTTC. The encoded protein is CSAVQDYGYTF.

This clonotype was seen many times. The rearrangement joins TRBV10-1 to TRBJ2-7; 12 nucleotides agree with TRBD1. V was clipped by 5 bases and J by 12 bases; unmatched bases: 5. CDR3 length: 12 amino acids. Germline assignment: CDR1 WNHNN and CDR2 SYGVQD (reference sequence). The CDR3: CASSSGQGAPYF. CDR3 sequence (DNA): TGCGCCAGCAGTTCGGGACAGGGGGCCCCGTACTTC.

J is TRBJ2-6 and V is TRBV12-3 or TRBV12-4; no firm D call. CDR3 length equals 12 residues. V was shortened by 2 bases and J by 16 bases, with 12 bases between the two germline ends. The DNA for the CDR3 is TGTGCCAGCAGTTTATGGGCCAGAGGACTGACTTTC. As protein: CASSLWARGLTF.

The CDR3 reads CSVKSGQRYEQYF. Written as DNA, the CDR3 is TGCAGCGTAAAATCGGGACAGCGATACGAGCAGTACTTC. The chain has TRBV29-1 and TRBJ2-7; 7 bases are a match to TRBD1. The germline CDR1 and CDR2 sequences are SQVTM and ANQGSEA. With V trimmed by 6 bases and J by 4 bases, 9 bases remained unmatched. CDR3 length equals 13 residues.

In its sample, this clonotype was seen many times. The genes are TRBV6-5 and TRBJ2-1; TRBD1 matches at 8 bases. The CDR3 consists of 15 residues. Germline loops: CDR1 MNHEY, CDR2 SVGAGI. V lost 6 bases and J lost 0; bases outside the gene matches: 4. The CDR3 DNA is TGTGCCAGCAGCCGGACAGGGTTCTCCTACAATGAGCAGTTCTTC. It is translated as CASSRTGFSYNEQFF.

The sample holds many counts of this clonotype. The chain has TRBV6-1 and TRBJ2-5; possibly TRBD2 for D (5 bases). Trimming left V 2 bases short and J 3 bases short, with 10 bases between. The length of the CDR3 is 14 residues. The germline CDR1 and CDR2 sequences are MNHNS and SASEGT. The CDR3 sequence is CASSELWREETQYF. CDR3 DNA: TGTGCCAGCAGTGAACTTTGGCGGGAAGAGACCCAGTACTTC.

This clonotype was seen only a few times. The V call is TRBV4-3, the J call TRBJ1-1; 7 nucleotides align to TRBD1. Germline CDR1 LGHNA, CDR2 YSLEER. The CDR3 runs 15 residues. V lost 3 bases and J lost 9; bases outside the gene matches: 13. CDR3 in amino acids: CASSQTTGAESQAFF. The CDR3 coding sequence is TGCGCCAGCAGCCAGACCACAGGGGCGGAAAGTCAAGCTTTCTTT.

This clonotype was counted at least ten times. The CDR3 loop is CSASVRQGNQPQHF. For the CDR3, the DNA is TGCAGTGCTAGCGTCCGACAGGGGAATCAGCCCCAGCATTTT. This chain joins TRBV20-1 and TRBJ1-5, with TRBD1 matching over 8 bases. With 3 bases clipped from V and 4 bases from J, the junction kept 5 bases outside the gene matches. The CDR3 consists of 14 residues. CDR1 is DFQATT and CDR2 is SNEGSKA in the germline V gene (reference sequence).

The chain joins TRBV6-6 to TRBJ1-5; the D is unclear. In germline, CDR1 is MNHNY, CDR2 SVGAGI (reference sequence). The CDR3 totals 15 residues. V was pared by 2 bases and J by 10 bases, with 18 bases between. CDR3 DNA: TGTGCCAGCAGTTACCAACCAGACATTGAGGAACCCCAGCATTTT. This encodes CASSYQPDIEEPQHF.

This clonotype was recorded once. The genes are TRBV5-5 and TRBJ2-3; unclear D gene. The germline gives CDR1 SGHKS, CDR2 YYEKEE (reference sequence). V shed 2 bases and J shed 2 bases, with 12 bases lying between them. The CDR3 loop spans 15 amino acids. CDR3: CASSFMTAYTDTQYF. DNA for the CDR3: TGTGCCAGCAGCTTCATGACTGCCTACACAGATACGCAGTATTTT.

Many counts were recorded for this clonotype. This rearrangement joins TRBV20-1 to TRBJ1-1; D is possibly TRBD1 (6 bases). Deletions cut 5 bases from V and 0 bases from J, with 10 bases between. The CDR3 has 13 amino acids. Germline V gene data show CDR1 as DFQATT and CDR2 as SNEGSKA (reference sequence). CDR3 amino acids: CSARQAMNTEAFF. The DNA of the CDR3 is TGCAGTGCTCGACAGGCAATGAACACTGAAGCTTTCTTT.

The sample holds many counts of this clonotype. The genes are TRBV11-2 and TRBJ2-7; 7 bases match TRBD1. After removal of 7 bases from V and 0 bases from J, the junction contained 9 bases not matched to a gene. The CDR3 length is 15 residues. CDR1 SGHAT and CDR2 FQNNGV come from the germline V gene. The CDR3 protein is CASNPRGGLSYEQYF. The CDR3 DNA sequence: TGTGCCAGCAACCCGAGAGGGGGCCTCTCCTACGAGCAGTACTTC.

Comment on this clonotype: This may stem from a read error, because a much larger clone lies one nucleotide away. The chain recombines TRBV25-1 with TRBJ2-1; D unclear. CDR1 and CDR2 from the germline V gene are MGHDK and SYGVNS. The CDR3 consists of 14 residues. The CDR3 protein is CASSDGVMYSEQFF. In nucleotides, the CDR3 is TGTGCCAGCAGTGACGGCGTCATGTACAGTGAGCAGTTCTTC.

The V call is TRBV20-1, the J call TRBJ2-7; no firm D call. This CDR3 is 13 amino acids long. Germline loops: CDR1 DFQATT, CDR2 SNEGSKA (reference sequence). The germline V and J ends were trimmed by 0 bases and 3 bases, with 9 bases remaining between them. CDR3 in amino acids: CSAREFGNYEQYF. DNA for the CDR3: TGCAGTGCTAGAGAGTTCGGTAACTACGAGCAGTACTTC.